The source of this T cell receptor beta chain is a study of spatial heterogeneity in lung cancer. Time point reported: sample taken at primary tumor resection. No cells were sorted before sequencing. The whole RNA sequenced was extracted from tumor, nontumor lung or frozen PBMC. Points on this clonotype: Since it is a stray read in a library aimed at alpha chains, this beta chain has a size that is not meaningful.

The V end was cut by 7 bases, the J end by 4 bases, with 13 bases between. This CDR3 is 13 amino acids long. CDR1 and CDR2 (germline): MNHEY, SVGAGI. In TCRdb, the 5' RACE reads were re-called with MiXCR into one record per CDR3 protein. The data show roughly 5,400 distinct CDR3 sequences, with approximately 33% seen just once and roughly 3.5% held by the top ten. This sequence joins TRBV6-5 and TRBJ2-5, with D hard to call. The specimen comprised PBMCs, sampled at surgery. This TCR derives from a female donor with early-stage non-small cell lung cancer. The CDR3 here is CASTAPAGETQYF. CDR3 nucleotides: TGTGCCAGCACAGCCCCCGCAGGAGAGACCCAGTACTTC.